Listed below are T cell receptor beta chains from one sample, sequenced in a study of T cell responses to AZD1222 COVID-19 vaccine. Generated by immunoSEQ multiplex PCR, the TCRdb table keeps only in-frame clones and is missing some. The sample records about 130,000 clones, roughly 92% being singletons. Source: peripheral blood, taken 28 days after the second AZD1222 dose. The origin of the receptors is an adult who received the AZD1222 COVID-19 vaccine. Each CDR3 is given with its conserved first and last residue. A D gene is named only where the DNA matches it firmly.

>13|TRBJ1-2|NA|TRBV18
CASSPDWIYGYTF
>13|TRBJ1-1|NA|TRBV6-4
CASSEVAGTEAFF
>17|TRBJ1-1|NA|TRBV10-3
CAISESELGMGRTEAFF
>14|TRBJ2-7|TRBD2|TRBV28
CASALAGGFYEQYF
>14|TRBJ2-1|NA|TRBV15
CATSRDYTGNEQFF
>15|TRBJ1-2|NA|TRBV7-2
CASSLRRVTNYGYTF
>15|TRBJ1-2|TRBD1|TRBV7-2
CASSFNKGAGYGYTF
>14|TRBJ1-2|NA|TRBV7-2
CASSLEGSGYGYTF
>12|TRBJ2-1|NA|TRBV7-3
CASSSSRNEQFF
>11|TRBJ2-1|NA|TRBV7-2
CASSPDRGKFF
>13|TRBJ1-5|NA|TRBV15
CATSPELRQPQHF
>14|TRBJ2-2|TRBD1|TRBV11-2
CASSWTGRAGELFF
>13|TRBJ1-5|NA|TRBV7-9
CASSPDTNQPQHF
>16|TRBJ2-5|NA|TRBV27
CASSSLGRLGVETQYF
>18|TRBJ1-4|NA|TRBV27
CASSPKLLTGYFNEKLFF
>12|TRBJ2-7|NA|TRBV18
CASSLSSYEQYF
>15|TRBJ1-5|NA|TRBV4-3
CASSQAWGGNQPQHF
>14|TRBJ1-1|NA|TRBV28
CASGLQAQNTEAFF
>17|TRBJ2-7|NA|TRBV5-1
CASSSGNGPQAVGEQYF
>15|TRBJ1-1|TRBD1|TRBV3-1/TRBV3-2
CASSQGQGMNTEAFF